The sample holds a few counts of the clone carrying this T cell receptor beta chain. Its antigen is currently unknown. The data originate from a study of cytomegalovirus exposure and HLA in healthy donors. The study, taken as a whole, reports: Some TCR beta chains (around 160 of them) were listed as cytomegalovirus-associated. Immune exposure was documented only through CMV serostatus.

The PCR used 60 Vbeta and 13 Jbeta primers. The data were produced by immunoSEQ multiplex PCR, yet TCRdb's version contains in-frame clones alone and is incomplete. Altogether more than 85,000 clones are present, over 75% being singletons, with the ten largest covering under 2.5%. Germline V gene lookup returns CDR1 SGDLS and CDR2 YYNGEE. Trimming left V 1 base short and J 6 bases short, with 11 bases between. CDR3 length equals 13 residues. The receptor was isolated from a boy aged 5-17 years in good health and CMV-seronegative. Sequencing used PBMCs. The chain has TRBV9 and TRBJ2-7; D perhaps matches TRBD1 (6 bases). This CDR3 is CASSVQAGAEQYF. As DNA, the CDR3 is TGTGCCAGCAGCGTACAAGCAGGGGCCGAGCAGTACTTC.